This entry lists 7 T cell receptor beta chains sequenced from one sample in a study of T-cell memory formation after mild COVID-19 (dated by TCRdb to about 2021). Library construction relied on 5' RACE. The instrument given in TCRdb is Illumina NovaSeq 6000. TCRdb reran the public reads through fastp at Q25 and MiXCR, keeping productive beta chains. Each CDR3 protein gets just one entry, which takes the most common genes and DNA from the rows behind it. The sample table lists about 350,000 distinct CDR3 sequences, more than 20% of them with a count of one. In total, the top ten clones hold over 20% of the sample. The source material was PBMCs or a T cell subset sorted from them (not recorded which). Receptors originate from a man younger than 35 who had mild COVID-19 (a few samples of this study predate the infection). The sample titles of this study are shuffled in the database, so cell type and time point are left out; the donor was told from shared clones.

The sample holds a few counts of this clonotype. This chain links TRBV29-1 with TRBJ1-2; no clear D gene. Trimming shortened V by 0 bases and J by 3 bases, and 23 bases separated the two germline ends. CDR3 length equals 18 residues. Germline V CDR1 and CDR2: SQVTM, ANQGSEA. The CDR3 is CSVEDLPAYESRDYGYTF. The CDR3 region has the DNA TGCAGCGTTGAAGATCTACCGGCATACGAAAGTCGAGACTATGGCTACACCTTC.

The chain joins TRBV21-1 to TRBJ2-7; the table's D call TRBD1 went unverified against the DNA. TRBV21-1 is designated a pseudogene. The CDR3 extends over 16 amino acids. The CDR3 sequence: CASSAPWHRQFFEQYV. The CDR3, as DNA: TGTGCCAGCAGCGCCCCTTGGCACAGGCAATTCTTCGAGCAGTACGTC.

The chain carries TRBV4-1 and TRBJ2-3, with 11 bases matching TRBD2. This CDR3 contains 15 residues. Germline CDR1 is MGHRA and CDR2 is YSYEKL. Losses at the gene ends were 4 bases for V and 6 bases for J; bases not matched to a gene: 6. The CDR3 is CASSLSGGADDTQYF. In DNA, the CDR3 is TGCGCCAGCAGCCTTAGCGGGGGGGCGGATGATACGCAGTATTTT.

This clonotype was seen a handful of times. The chain recombines TRBV19 with TRBJ2-1; TRBD2 agrees at 9 bases. The CDR3 runs 16 residues. CDR1 LNHDA and CDR2 SQIVND come from the germline V gene (reference sequence). The J segment lost 0 bases and the V segment lost 4 bases, leaving 4 bases of the junction unmatched. The CDR3 is CASSTLAGSSYNEQFF. The CDR3 DNA is TGTGCCAGTAGTACTCTAGCGGGGAGCTCCTACAATGAGCAGTTCTTC.

This clonotype has only a few counts. The genes are TRBV6-6 and TRBJ1-1, with D uncertain. CDR3 size: 14 residues. Germline V gene data show CDR1 as MNHNY and CDR2 as SVGAGI (reference sequence). The V gene lost 2 bases and the J gene lost 3 bases, with 10 bases spanning the gap. This chain's CDR3 is CASSYGRGDTEAFF. In DNA, the CDR3 is TGTGCCAGCAGTTACGGTCGGGGAGACACTGAAGCTTTCTTT.

The chain carries TRBV20-1 and TRBJ1-4; weak D call: TRBD1 (5 bases). Germline V gene lookup returns CDR1 DFQATT and CDR2 SNEGSKA (reference sequence). This CDR3 comprises 13 residues. V lost 7 bases, J lost 0 bases, and 9 bases lay in between. The CDR3, as DNA: TGCAGTGTGGGGCAGTCAACTAATGAAAAACTGTTTTTT. Its protein product is CSVGQSTNEKLFF.

This clonotype appeared a few times. The CDR3 nucleotides read TGTGCCAGCGGGGAGGGACAGGAAGACAATCAGCCCCAGCATTTT. Translated: CASGEGQEDNQPQHF. The genes are TRBV2 and TRBJ1-5, with 8 nucleotides matching TRBD1. This CDR3 spans 15 amino acids. Germline loops: CDR1 SNHLY, CDR2 FYNNEI. With 8 bases clipped from V and 3 bases from J, the junction kept 9 bases outside the gene matches.